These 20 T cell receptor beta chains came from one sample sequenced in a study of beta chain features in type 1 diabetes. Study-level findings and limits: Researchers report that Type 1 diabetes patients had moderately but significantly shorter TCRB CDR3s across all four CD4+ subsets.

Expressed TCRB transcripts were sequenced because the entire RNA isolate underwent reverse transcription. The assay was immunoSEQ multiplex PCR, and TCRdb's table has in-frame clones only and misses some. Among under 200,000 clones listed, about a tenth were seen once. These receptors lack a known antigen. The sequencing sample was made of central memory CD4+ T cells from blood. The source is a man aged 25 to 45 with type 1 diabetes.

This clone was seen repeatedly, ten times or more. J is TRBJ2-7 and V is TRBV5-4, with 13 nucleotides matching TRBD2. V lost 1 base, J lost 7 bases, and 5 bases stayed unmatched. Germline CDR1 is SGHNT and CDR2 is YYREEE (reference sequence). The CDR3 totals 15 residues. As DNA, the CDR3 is TGTGCCAGCAGCTTGACTAGCGGGAGGGCCCGTGAGCAGTACTTC. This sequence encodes CASSLTSGRAREQYF. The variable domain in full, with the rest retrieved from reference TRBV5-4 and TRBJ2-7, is ETGVTQSPTHLIKTRGQQVTLRCSSQSGHNTVSWYQQALGQGPQFIFQYYREEENGRGNFPPRFSGLQFPNYSSELNVNALELDDSALYLCASSLTSGRAREQYFGPGTRLTVT.

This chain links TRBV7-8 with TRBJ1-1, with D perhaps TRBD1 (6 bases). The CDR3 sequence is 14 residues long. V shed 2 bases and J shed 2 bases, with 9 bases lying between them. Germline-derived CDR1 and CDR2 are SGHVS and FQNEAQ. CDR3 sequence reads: CASSLTGINTEAFF. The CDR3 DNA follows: TGTGCCAGCAGCTTAACAGGGATCAACACTGAAGCTTTCTTT.

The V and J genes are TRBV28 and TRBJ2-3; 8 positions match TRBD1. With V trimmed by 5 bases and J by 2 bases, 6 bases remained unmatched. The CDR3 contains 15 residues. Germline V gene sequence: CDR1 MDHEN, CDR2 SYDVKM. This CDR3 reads CASSRWTGNTDTQYF. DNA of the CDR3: TGTGCCAGCAGTCGCTGGACAGGGAACACAGATACGCAGTATTTT.

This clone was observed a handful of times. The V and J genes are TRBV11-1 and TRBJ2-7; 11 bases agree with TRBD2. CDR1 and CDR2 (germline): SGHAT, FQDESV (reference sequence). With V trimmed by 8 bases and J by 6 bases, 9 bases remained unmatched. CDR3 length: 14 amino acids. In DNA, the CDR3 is TGTGCCAGCTCGGATACTAGCGGGAGTTCCGAGCAGTACTTC. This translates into CASSDTSGSSEQYF.

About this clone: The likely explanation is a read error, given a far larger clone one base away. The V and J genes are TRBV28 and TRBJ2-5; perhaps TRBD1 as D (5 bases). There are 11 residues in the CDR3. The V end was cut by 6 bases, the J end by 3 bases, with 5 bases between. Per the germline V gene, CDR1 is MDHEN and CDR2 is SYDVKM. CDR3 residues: CASRGEETQYF. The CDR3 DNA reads TGTGCCAGCAGAGGGGAAGAGACCCAGTACTTC.

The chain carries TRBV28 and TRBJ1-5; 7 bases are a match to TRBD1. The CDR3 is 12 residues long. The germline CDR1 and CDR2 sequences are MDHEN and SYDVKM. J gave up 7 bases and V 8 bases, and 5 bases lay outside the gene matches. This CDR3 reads CASDTGEQPQHF. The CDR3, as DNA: TGTGCCAGCGATACAGGGGAACAGCCCCAGCATTTT.

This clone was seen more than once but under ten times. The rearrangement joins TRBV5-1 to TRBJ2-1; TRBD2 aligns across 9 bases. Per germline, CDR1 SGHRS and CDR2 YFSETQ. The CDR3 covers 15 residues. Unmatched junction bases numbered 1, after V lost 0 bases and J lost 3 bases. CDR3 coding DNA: TGCGCCAGCAGCTTGGCGACTAGCGGCTACAATGAGCAGTTCTTC. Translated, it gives CASSLATSGYNEQFF.

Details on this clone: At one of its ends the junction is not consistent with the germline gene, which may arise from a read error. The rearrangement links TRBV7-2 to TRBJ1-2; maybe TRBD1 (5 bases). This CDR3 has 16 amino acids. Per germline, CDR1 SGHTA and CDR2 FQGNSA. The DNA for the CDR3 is TGTGCCAGCAGCTTAGATTTGGCCAGGGCTAAGTATGGCTACACCTTC. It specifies CASSLDLARAKYGYTF.

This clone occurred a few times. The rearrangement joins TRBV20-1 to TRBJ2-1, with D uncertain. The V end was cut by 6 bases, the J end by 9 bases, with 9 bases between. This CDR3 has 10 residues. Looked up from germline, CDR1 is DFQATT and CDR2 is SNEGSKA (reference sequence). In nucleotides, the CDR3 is TGCAGTGCACCCACGAGTGAGCAGTTCTTC. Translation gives CSAPTSEQFF.

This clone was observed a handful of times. In DNA, the CDR3 is TGTGCCACCCTGGGGGGGGACCTCAATCAGCCCCAGCATTTT. The encoded protein is CATLGGDLNQPQHF. V gene TRBV28 combines with J gene TRBJ1-5; TRBD1 might be the D (5 bases). The germline V gene has CDR1 MDHEN and CDR2 SYDVKM. V was trimmed by 10 bases and J by 3 bases, leaving 16 bases between them. The CDR3 has 14 residues.

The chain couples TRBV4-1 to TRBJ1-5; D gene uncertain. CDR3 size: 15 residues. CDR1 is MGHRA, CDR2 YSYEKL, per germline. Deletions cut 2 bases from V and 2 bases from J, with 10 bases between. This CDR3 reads CASSQFWQGNQPQHF. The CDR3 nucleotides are TGCGCCAGCAGCCAATTCTGGCAGGGCAATCAGCCCCAGCATTTT.

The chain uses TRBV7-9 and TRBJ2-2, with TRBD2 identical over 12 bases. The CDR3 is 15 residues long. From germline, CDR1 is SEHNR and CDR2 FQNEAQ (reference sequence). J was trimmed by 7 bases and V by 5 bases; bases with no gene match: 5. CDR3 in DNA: TGTGCCAGCAGCCTGACTAGCGGGAGTCTCGGGGAGCTGTTTTTT. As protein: CASSLTSGSLGELFF.

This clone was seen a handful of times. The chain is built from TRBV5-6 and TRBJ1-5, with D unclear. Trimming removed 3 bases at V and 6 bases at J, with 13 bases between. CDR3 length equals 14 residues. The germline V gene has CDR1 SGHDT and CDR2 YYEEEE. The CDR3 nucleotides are TGTGCCAGCAGCTACGGGTTCCTCATTCAGCCCCAGCATTTT. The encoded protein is CASSYGFLIQPQHF.

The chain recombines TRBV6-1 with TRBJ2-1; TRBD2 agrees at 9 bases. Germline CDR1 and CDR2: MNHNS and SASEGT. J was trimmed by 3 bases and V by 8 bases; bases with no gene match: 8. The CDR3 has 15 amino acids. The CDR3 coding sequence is TGTGCCAGCCTCAAGCTAGCGGGGTTCTACAATGAGCAGTTCTTC. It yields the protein CASLKLAGFYNEQFF.

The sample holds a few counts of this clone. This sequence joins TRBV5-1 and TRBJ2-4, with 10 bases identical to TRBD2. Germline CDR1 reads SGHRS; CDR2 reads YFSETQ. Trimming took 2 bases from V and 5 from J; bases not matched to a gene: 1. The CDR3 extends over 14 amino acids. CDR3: CASSFTSGENIQYF. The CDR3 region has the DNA TGCGCCAGCAGCTTTACTAGCGGGGAAAACATTCAGTACTTC. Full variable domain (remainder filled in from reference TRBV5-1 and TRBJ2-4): KAGVTQTPRYLIKTRGQQVTLSCSPISGHRSVSWYQQTPGQGLQFLFEYFSETQRNKGNFPGRFSGRQFSNSRSEMNVSTLELGDSALYLCASSFTSGENIQYFGAGTRLSVL.

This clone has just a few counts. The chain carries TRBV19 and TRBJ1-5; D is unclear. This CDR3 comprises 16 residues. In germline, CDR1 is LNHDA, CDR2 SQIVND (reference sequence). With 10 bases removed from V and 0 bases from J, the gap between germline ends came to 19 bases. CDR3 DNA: TGTGCCACAGACGTCCGCAGGACTTATAGCAATCAGCCCCAGCATTTT. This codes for CATDVRRTYSNQPQHF.

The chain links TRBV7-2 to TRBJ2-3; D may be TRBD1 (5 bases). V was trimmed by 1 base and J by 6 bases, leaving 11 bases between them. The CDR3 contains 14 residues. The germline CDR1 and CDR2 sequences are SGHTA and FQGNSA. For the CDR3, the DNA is TGTGCCAGCAGCTTAGGGCCAGGGCGCGATACGCAGTATTTT. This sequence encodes CASSLGPGRDTQYF.

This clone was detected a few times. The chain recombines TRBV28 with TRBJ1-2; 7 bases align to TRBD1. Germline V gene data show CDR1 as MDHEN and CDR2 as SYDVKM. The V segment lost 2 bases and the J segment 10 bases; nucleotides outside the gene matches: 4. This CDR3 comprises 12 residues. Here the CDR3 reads CASSLPGTVYTF. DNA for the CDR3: TGTGCCAGCAGTTTACCGGGGACAGTCTACACCTTC.

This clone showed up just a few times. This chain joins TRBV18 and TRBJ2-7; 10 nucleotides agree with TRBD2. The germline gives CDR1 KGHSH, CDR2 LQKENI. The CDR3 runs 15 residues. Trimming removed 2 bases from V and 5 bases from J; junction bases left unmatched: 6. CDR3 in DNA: TGTGCCAGCTCACCAATTCTAGCGGGAGTGGACGAGCAGTACTTC. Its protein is CASSPILAGVDEQYF.

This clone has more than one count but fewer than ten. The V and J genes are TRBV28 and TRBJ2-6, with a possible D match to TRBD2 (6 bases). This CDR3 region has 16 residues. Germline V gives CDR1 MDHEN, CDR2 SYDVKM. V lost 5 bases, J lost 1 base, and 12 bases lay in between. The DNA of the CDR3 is TGTGCCAGCAGTGGGACTTTCGGTTCTGGGGCCAACGTCCTGACTTTC. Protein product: CASSGTFGSGANVLTF.